These 32 T cell receptor beta chains came from one sample sequenced in a study of shared clonotypes between healthy human individuals. The data were produced by immunoSEQ multiplex PCR, yet TCRdb's version contains in-frame clones alone and is incomplete. In the table there are 2 million to 2.5 million clones, approximately 95% of which are singletons. Material for sequencing was naive CD4+ T cells sorted from blood. The subset was: CD45RA+ positively selected. The receptors here all came from a man aged 18 to 29 in good health.

This clone came up a few times. CDR3 DNA: TGTGCCAGCAGCTTAAACTTCCTCGGTACTTTCTTT. It encodes CASSLNFLGTFF. The chain links TRBV7-2 to TRBJ1-1; D is unresolved. The length of the CDR3 is 12 residues. V was cut by 2 bases and J by 12 bases, with 13 bases left in between. CDR1 SGHTA and CDR2 FQGNSA come from the germline V gene.

This chain joins TRBV2 and TRBJ2-7; 11 bases align to TRBD2. The CDR3 is made up of 14 amino acids. Germline CDR1 and CDR2: SNHLY and FYNNEI. J was trimmed by 4 bases and V by 6 bases; bases with no gene match: 5. DNA for the CDR3: TGTGCCAGCAGCTTAGCGGGGGGGCAGTACGAGCAGTACTTC. Its translation: CASSLAGGQYEQYF.

The V gene is TRBV2, the J gene TRBJ1-6, with unresolved D. Per germline, CDR1 SNHLY and CDR2 FYNNEI. The CDR3 covers 14 residues. Deletions cut 10 bases from V and 0 bases from J, with 10 bases between. The chain's CDR3 is CATRGSSYNSPLHF. CDR3 nucleotide sequence: TGTGCCACCAGAGGAAGCTCCTATAATTCACCCCTCCACTTT.

This chain links TRBV5-6 with TRBJ2-1; 9 nucleotides align to TRBD1. The germline gives CDR1 SGHDT, CDR2 YYEEEE. Trimming cost V 3 bases and J 6 bases; bases outside gene matches: 7. CDR3 length equals 15 residues. This chain's CDR3 is CASSSNPGQGNEQFF. Here the CDR3 DNA reads TGTGCCAGCAGCTCGAACCCGGGACAGGGCAATGAGCAGTTCTTC.

This chain uses TRBV30 with TRBJ2-6; 10 bases map to TRBD1. CDR1 is GTSNPN, CDR2 SVGIG, per germline (reference sequence). The CDR3 has 16 residues. The ends lost 2 bases at V and 4 bases at J; junction bases unmatched: 5. This CDR3 is CAWSWDRGSGANVLTF. The DNA of the CDR3 is TGTGCCTGGAGTTGGGACAGGGGATCCGGGGCCAACGTCCTGACTTTC.

The chain is built from TRBV6-5 and TRBJ2-7, with a possible D match to TRBD1 (5 bases). Trimming left V 4 bases short and J 2 bases short, with 18 bases between. The V gene's germline CDR1 is MNHEY and CDR2 SVGAGI. CDR3 length equals 16 residues. In nucleotides, the CDR3 is TGTGCCAGCAGTTCTGACTTAGGGGCGAGAACCTACGAGCAGTACTTC. This translates into CASSSDLGARTYEQYF.

The chain couples TRBV7-9 to TRBJ1-3; D call uncertain. V lost 0 bases, J lost 3 bases, and 9 bases lay in between. The CDR3 length is 15 residues. Germline CDR1 SEHNR, CDR2 FQNEAQ (reference sequence). The CDR3 DNA reads TGTGCCAGCAGCTTAGCGGGCGTAGGTGGAAACACCATATATTTT. It codes for CASSLAGVGGNTIYF.

The chain is built from TRBV29-1 and TRBJ2-7, with D perhaps matching TRBD1 or TRBD2 (5 bases each). The germline V gene has CDR1 SQVTM and CDR2 ANQGSEA. CDR3 length equals 13 residues. V lost 7 bases and J lost 6, with 19 bases in between. The DNA of the CDR3 is TGCAGCGCCACCGGGACCGGGCTTTTCGAGCAGTACTTC. Its translation is CSATGTGLFEQYF.

V and J are TRBV14 and TRBJ2-2; unclear D gene. This CDR3 comprises 13 residues. Germline assignment: CDR1 SGHDN and CDR2 FVKESK. Trimming removed 0 bases from V and 4 bases from J, with 3 bases in between. As DNA, the CDR3 is TGTGCCAGCAGCCAAGATCCCACCGGGGAGCTGTTTTTT. This gives the protein CASSQDPTGELFF.

This chain links TRBV7-9 with TRBJ2-3, with D possibly TRBD1 on 5 matching bases. The CDR3 consists of 15 residues. Germline V gene sequence: CDR1 SEHNR, CDR2 FQNEAQ (reference sequence). Trimming removed 1 base from V and 1 base from J, with 9 bases in between. The CDR3 coding sequence is TGTGCCAGCAGCTTAGGGGCGACAGGCACAGATACGCAGTATTTT. Amino acid sequence: CASSLGATGTDTQYF.

The chain combines TRBV11-2 with TRBJ2-2; 7 bases align to TRBD2. Trimming took 2 bases from V and 6 from J; bases not matched to a gene: 12. Germline CDR1 and CDR2: SGHAT and FQNNGV. The CDR3 sequence is 17 residues long. The CDR3 coding sequence is TGTGCCAGCAGCTTATCTTTCTCTCTAGCGGCGCCCGGGGAGCTGTTTTTT. This gives the protein CASSLSFSLAAPGELFF.

The gene calls are TRBV5-1 and TRBJ2-3, with 9 bases fitting TRBD2. Germline CDR1 reads SGHRS; CDR2 reads YFSETQ. J was trimmed by 4 bases and V by 4 bases; bases with no gene match: 13. The CDR3 is made up of 17 amino acids. The CDR3 region is CASSPQGSGGLADTQYF. CDR3 sequence (DNA): TGCGCCAGCAGCCCCCAGGGTAGCGGGGGTTTGGCAGATACGCAGTATTTT.

The J gene is TRBJ2-7, the V gene TRBV5-1, with D unclear. The CDR3 has 13 residues. Germline V gene data show CDR1 as SGHRS and CDR2 as YFSETQ. V lost 4 bases, J lost 2 bases, and 10 bases lay in between. The CDR3 loop reads CASSPVSTYEQYF. CDR3 nucleotides: TGCGCCAGCAGCCCCGTCAGTACCTACGAGCAGTACTTC.

This chain links TRBV6-5 with TRBJ2-7, with D possibly being TRBD1 (6 bases). V was clipped by 2 bases and J by 9 bases, with 23 bases between them. Germline CDR1 is MNHEY and CDR2 is SVGAGI. The CDR3 loop spans 16 amino acids. CDR3 sequence reads: CASSYSALGQGLRQYF. In nucleotides, the CDR3 is TGTGCCAGCAGTTACAGCGCTCTGGGGCAGGGGCTAAGGCAGTACTTC.

About this clone itself: This same CDR3 is encoded by further DNA sequences in the sample. This chain connects TRBV7-2 to TRBJ2-7, with 7 bases aligning to TRBD1. The V and J ends lost 1 base and 0 bases, in that order; junction bases with no gene match: 3. There are 15 residues in the CDR3. CDR1 is SGHTA and CDR2 is FQGNSA in the germline V gene. The DNA of the CDR3 is TGTGCCAGCAGCTTAGGACAGGGTCTCTCCTACGAGCAGTACTTC. Its protein is CASSLGQGLSYEQYF.

In regard to this clone: The germline gene is not matched at one end of the junction; a read error may be the cause. J is TRBJ2-7 and V is TRBV9; 9 bases align to TRBD2. Germline V gene sequence: CDR1 SGDLS, CDR2 YYNGEE. This CDR3 comprises 13 residues. CDR3 sequence (DNA): TGTGCCAGCAGCCTGTCCCTAGCGGGGAGCCATACCTTC. Translation: CASSLSLAGSHTF.

V usage is TRBV6-1 and J usage is TRBJ2-7; no clear D. There are 14 residues in the CDR3. Germline loops: CDR1 MNHNS, CDR2 SASEGT. V lost 4 bases and J lost 0, with 10 bases in between. The CDR3 bases are TGTGCCAGCAGTGTCCCTGGGATCTCCTACGAGCAGTACTTC. Translating gives CASSVPGISYEQYF.

The chain recombines TRBV14 with TRBJ2-1; 9 bases line up with TRBD1. With 6 bases clipped from V and 4 bases from J, the junction kept 10 bases outside the gene matches. Germline CDR1 reads SGHDN; CDR2 reads FVKESK. The length of the CDR3 is 16 residues. CDR3 nucleotide sequence: TGTGCCAGCAGACCCACCGGGACAGGGTTTTACAATGAGCAGTTCTTC. Residues: CASRPTGTGFYNEQFF.

V gene TRBV5-1 combines with J gene TRBJ2-5; a weak D match, TRBD2 (5 bases). Gene TRBJ2-7 matches the end of the DNA better, so the J call may be wrong. This CDR3 is 12 amino acids long. Germline V lookup: CDR1 SGHRS, CDR2 YFSETQ. The CDR3 sequence is CASSFPRGEQYF. The CDR3 DNA reads as TGCGCCAGCAGCTTTCCCCGGGGCGAGCAGTACTTC.

This clone appeared a single time. The rearrangement joins TRBV6-5 to TRBJ2-5; the D is unclear. V was shortened by 2 bases and J by 7 bases, with 17 bases between the two germline ends. Germline assignment: CDR1 MNHEY and CDR2 SVGAGI. The CDR3 covers 15 residues. CDR3 nucleotides: TGTGCCAGCAGTTACGGCTCTATGCAAAGATGGACCCAGTACTTC. This sequence encodes CASSYGSMQRWTQYF.

The chain couples TRBV30 to TRBJ2-5; D may correspond to TRBD1 or TRBD2 (5 bases each). The CDR3 contains 14 residues. V was cut by 1 base and J by 9 bases, with 18 bases left in between. Germline loops: CDR1 GTSNPN, CDR2 SVGIG (reference sequence). CDR3 residues: CAWSGDGIRSAQYF. In DNA, the CDR3 is TGTGCCTGGAGTGGGGACGGTATTCGGTCGGCCCAGTACTTC.

The chain couples TRBV2 to TRBJ1-1, with TRBD1 matching over 8 bases. Germline CDR1 reads SNHLY; CDR2 reads FYNNEI. The trim removed 3 bases at V and 4 bases at J, leaving 7 bases unmatched. This CDR3 has 15 amino acids. The CDR3 DNA is TGTGCCAGCAGTGAGGGGGCTACAGGGGGCACTGAAGCTTTCTTT. Protein: CASSEGATGGTEAFF.

This clone was seen a few times. This chain uses TRBV2 with TRBJ1-5; D call uncertain. Trimming took off 2 bases at V and 6 bases at J, with 11 bases between the two ends. The CDR3 runs to 14 residues. Per germline, CDR1 SNHLY and CDR2 FYNNEI. The CDR3, as DNA: TGTGCCAGCAGTGAACAGGAGGGCATTCAGCCCCAGCATTTT. Translating gives CASSEQEGIQPQHF.

CDR3 nucleotides: TGTGCCAGCAGTTCCCCCATGGGCGGGGGGGCCGTCTACAATGAGCAGTTCTTC. This codes for CASSSPMGGGAVYNEQFF. The chain links TRBV2 to TRBJ2-1, with 9 bases matching TRBD2. The germline V gene has CDR1 SNHLY and CDR2 FYNNEI. The ends lost 5 bases at V and 3 bases at J; junction bases unmatched: 14. The CDR3 length is 18 residues.

The gene calls are TRBV7-8 and TRBJ1-1; no clear D gene. The CDR3 is 12 residues long. Trimming left V 4 bases short and J 6 bases short, with 9 bases between. Germline V gives CDR1 SGHVS, CDR2 FQNEAQ. The CDR3, as DNA: TGTGCCAGCAGCTCAGAGTGGTCTGAAGCTTTCTTT. Its protein product is CASSSEWSEAFF.

V and J are TRBV4-1 and TRBJ2-5, with D maybe TRBD1 (5 bases). CDR3 size: 16 residues. Germline V gives CDR1 MGHRA, CDR2 YSYEKL. V shed 0 bases and J shed 4 bases, with 15 bases lying between them. In DNA, the CDR3 is TGCGCCAGCAGCCAAGATCTTCAGGGTTGGGGAGAGACCCAGTACTTC. This encodes CASSQDLQGWGETQYF.

The chain combines TRBV7-6 with TRBJ2-7, with D possibly being TRBD2 (6 bases). Germline loops: CDR1 SGHVS, CDR2 FNYEAQ. Trimming removed 5 bases at V and 2 bases at J, with 10 bases between. There are 13 residues in the CDR3. CDR3 DNA sequence: TGTGCCAGCAGCGAAGGAGGGGCCTACGAGCAGTACTTC. Translation gives CASSEGGAYEQYF.

This rearrangement joins TRBV6-1 to TRBJ1-2; weak D call: TRBD1 (5 bases). V lost 11 bases to trimming and J lost 0 bases, with 16 bases between them. This CDR3 is 14 amino acids long. Germline assignment: CDR1 MNHNS and CDR2 SASEGT. CDR3 amino acids: CASPGDRANYGYTF. CDR3 in DNA: TGTGCCTCCCCAGGAGACAGAGCTAACTATGGCTACACCTTC.

This chain links TRBV5-1 with TRBJ2-1; tentative D call: TRBD1 (6 bases). Germline lookup yields CDR1 SGHRS and CDR2 YFSETQ. CDR3 size: 13 residues. V was shortened by 1 base and J by 7 bases, with 9 bases between the two germline ends. CDR3 DNA: TGCGCCAGCAGCTTGACAGGGATGAATGAGCAGTTCTTC. Translation: CASSLTGMNEQFF.

V usage is TRBV9 and J usage is TRBJ1-2; TRBD1 agrees at 8 bases. V gave up 4 bases and J gave up 8 bases; unmatched junction bases: 13. The germline gives CDR1 SGDLS, CDR2 YYNGEE. CDR3 size: 15 residues. This chain's CDR3 is CASSPQQGDLGGYTF. The CDR3 DNA reads as TGTGCCAGCAGCCCCCAACAGGGGGATCTGGGCGGCTACACCTTC.

V and J are TRBV5-1 and TRBJ1-6; no reliable D call. The CDR3 is made up of 16 amino acids. Germline CDR1 SGHRS, CDR2 YFSETQ. The V end was cut by 3 bases, the J end by 7 bases, with 17 bases between. For the CDR3, the DNA is TGCGCCAGCAGCTCCCGGGCCTTCAACCCCAATTCACCCCTCCACTTT. Residues: CASSSRAFNPNSPLHF.

In nucleotides, the CDR3 is TGCGCCAGCAGCTTGGCCGCTAGCGGGGGGGCTGTAGATACGCAGTATTTT. Protein: CASSLAASGGAVDTQYF. V usage is TRBV5-1 and J usage is TRBJ2-3, with 12 bases that match TRBD2. CDR1 and CDR2 from the germline V gene are SGHRS and YFSETQ. This CDR3 comprises 17 residues. Unmatched junction bases numbered 7, after V lost 0 bases and J lost 5 bases. Together with reference TRBV5-1 and TRBJ2-3, the CDR3 gives the full variable domain: KAGVTQTPRYLIKTRGQQVTLSCSPISGHRSVSWYQQTPGQGLQFLFEYFSETQRNKGNFPGRFSGRQFSNSRSEMNVSTLELGDSALYLCASSLAASGGAVDTQYFGPGTRLTVL.